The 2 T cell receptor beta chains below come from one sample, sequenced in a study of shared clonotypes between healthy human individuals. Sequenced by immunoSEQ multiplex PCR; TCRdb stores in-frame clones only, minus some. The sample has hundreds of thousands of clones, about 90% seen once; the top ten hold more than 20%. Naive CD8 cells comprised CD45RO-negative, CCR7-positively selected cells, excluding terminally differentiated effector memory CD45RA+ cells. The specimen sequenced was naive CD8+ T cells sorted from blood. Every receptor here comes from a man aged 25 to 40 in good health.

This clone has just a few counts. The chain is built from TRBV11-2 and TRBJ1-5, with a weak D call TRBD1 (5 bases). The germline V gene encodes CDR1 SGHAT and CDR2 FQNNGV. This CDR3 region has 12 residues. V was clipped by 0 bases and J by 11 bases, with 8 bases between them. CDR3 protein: CASSLDVGAQHF. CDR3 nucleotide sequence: TGTGCCAGCAGCTTAGATGTGGGGGCCCAGCATTTT.

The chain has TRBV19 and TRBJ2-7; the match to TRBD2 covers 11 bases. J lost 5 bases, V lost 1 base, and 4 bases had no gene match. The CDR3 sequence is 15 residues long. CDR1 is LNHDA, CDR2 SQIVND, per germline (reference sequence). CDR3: CASSIGSGRVHEQYF. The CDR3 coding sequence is TGTGCCAGTAGTATAGGTAGCGGGAGGGTCCACGAGCAGTACTTC.